These 31 T cell receptor beta chains share one sample of origin, sequenced in a study of vaccination and CD4 T cells after COVID-19. For these TCRs, the target antigens are not known. The study sequenced cultured CD4+ T cell DNA using the Oncomine TCR Beta short-read assay. TCRdb analysed the PCR reads with MiXCR anew, one entry per CDR3 protein. The table includes around 19,000 distinct CDR3 sequences, less than 40% detected once. Time point here: late sampling 161 to 241 days after vaccination in a few convalescent patients. Indicated treatment: roughly 10-day PBMC culture with coronavirus spike peptide pools or control peptides (ViraFEST assay). The sample was CD4+ T cells from blood, cultured in vitro, taken about 7 months after SARS-CoV-2 vaccination. The source is a human donor who had recovered from COVID-19.

The chain recombines TRBV28 with TRBJ1-1; a weak D match, TRBD1 (5 bases). This CDR3 is built from 14 residues. Looked up from germline, CDR1 is MDHEN and CDR2 is SYDVKM. V was shortened by 8 bases and J by 0 bases, with 13 bases between the two germline ends. The CDR3 protein is CASRTGDLNTEAFF. In nucleotides, the CDR3 is TGTGCCAGCCGAACCGGGGACTTGAACACTGAAGCTTTCTTT.

The table lists this clonotype with a few counts. The chain recombines TRBV20-1 with TRBJ2-5; TRBD1 matches 9 bases. This CDR3 has 14 amino acids. CDR1 is DFQATT and CDR2 is SNEGSKA in the germline V gene (reference sequence). Germline trimming cut 0 bases from V and 3 bases from J; bases unmatched to any gene: 2. DNA for the CDR3: TGCAGTGCTAGAGATACAGGGGGCGAAGAGACCCAGTACTTC. Protein: CSARDTGGEETQYF.

The chain joins TRBV5-4 to TRBJ2-7, with 10 positions matching TRBD1. Germline V gene lookup returns CDR1 SGHNT and CDR2 YYREEE (reference sequence). The V and J ends lost 5 bases and 7 bases, in that order; junction bases with no gene match: 12. This CDR3 is built from 15 residues. The CDR3 sequence is CASRPRDRGVREQYF. CDR3 nucleotides: TGTGCCAGCAGACCCCGGGACAGGGGAGTCAGGGAGCAGTACTTC.

The chain links TRBV20-1 to TRBJ1-1; D call uncertain. Germline V gene data show CDR1 as DFQATT and CDR2 as SNEGSKA (reference sequence). There are 15 residues in the CDR3. The V and J ends lost 2 bases and 1 base respectively, with 14 bases between them. The CDR3 region is CSARPRPATNTEAFF. Here the CDR3 DNA reads TGCAGTGCTAGACCCAGACCGGCCACGAACACTGAAGCTTTCTTT.

The CDR3 here is CASSHRGSEADTQYF. CDR3 DNA: TGTGCCAGCAGCCACAGGGGGTCAGAGGCAGATACGCAGTATTTT. The gene calls are TRBV7-3 and TRBJ2-3, with 8 bases fitting TRBD1. The V and J ends lost 5 bases and 4 bases, in that order; junction bases with no gene match: 8. The CDR3 covers 15 residues. Per the germline V gene, CDR1 is SGHTA and CDR2 is FQGTGA.

This clonotype has just a few counts. This sequence joins TRBV20-1 and TRBJ2-7; unclear D gene. V was shortened by 3 bases and J by 3 bases, with 9 bases between the two germline ends. CDR3 size: 12 residues. Germline assignment: CDR1 DFQATT and CDR2 SNEGSKA (reference sequence). CDR3 sequence (DNA): TGCAGTGCTAGGACTCACAACTACGAGCAGTACTTC. Amino acid sequence: CSARTHNYEQYF.

This chain connects TRBV27 to TRBJ2-3, with 7 bases aligning to TRBD1. This CDR3 spans 14 amino acids. Germline V gene lookup returns CDR1 MNHEY and CDR2 SMNVEV (reference sequence). Unmatched junction bases numbered 4, after V lost 6 bases and J lost 1 base. CDR3 region: CASRTGTGTDTQYF. CDR3 bases: TGTGCCAGCAGGACAGGGACGGGCACAGATACGCAGTATTTT.

J is TRBJ2-7 and V is TRBV7-9; 10 bases line up with TRBD2. The V gene's germline CDR1 is SEHNR and CDR2 FQNEAQ (reference sequence). The CDR3 totals 14 residues. Unmatched junction bases numbered 8, after V lost 5 bases and J lost 7 bases. CDR3 loop: CASSPGTSVREQYF. CDR3 nucleotide sequence: TGTGCCAGCAGCCCAGGGACTAGCGTGAGAGAGCAGTACTTC. Combining the CDR3 with reference TRBV7-9 and TRBJ2-7 gives the whole variable domain DTGVSQNPRHKITKRGQNVTFRCDPISEHNRLYWYRQTLGQGPEFLTYFQNEAQLEKSRLLSDRFSAERPKGSFSTLEIQRTEQGDSAMYLCASSPGTSVREQYFGPGTRLTVT.

This clonotype has just a few counts. This rearrangement joins TRBV7-2 to TRBJ2-3, with 14 nucleotides matching TRBD2. CDR1 is SGHTA and CDR2 is FQGNSA in the germline V gene. The CDR3 sequence is 16 residues long. With V trimmed by 5 bases and J by 4 bases, 5 bases remained unmatched. CDR3 bases: TGTGCCAGCAGCCGCGGGACTAGCGGGAGCCCAGATACGCAGTATTTT. Its protein is CASSRGTSGSPDTQYF.

J is TRBJ2-5 and V is TRBV10-3; D unresolved. The CDR3 runs 14 residues. Trimming removed 4 bases at V and 5 bases at J, with 14 bases between. Germline lookup yields CDR1 ENHRY and CDR2 SYGVKD. CDR3 protein: CAISGADGRETQYF. CDR3 sequence (DNA): TGTGCCATCAGTGGGGCCGACGGTAGGGAGACCCAGTACTTC.

The chain uses TRBV7-2 and TRBJ2-7; the D is unclear. Trimming removed 5 bases from V and 5 bases from J, with 13 bases in between. Germline CDR1 and CDR2: SGHTA and FQGNSA. This CDR3 is 13 amino acids long. Here the CDR3 DNA reads TGTGCCAGCAGCCAATTACTGGTGGACGAGCAGTACTTC. This translates into CASSQLLVDEQYF. Using reference TRBV7-2 and TRBJ2-7 for the parts outside the CDR3, the full variable domain is GAGVSQSPSNKVTEKGKDVELRCDPISGHTALYWYRQSLGQGLEFLIYFQGNSAPDKSGLPSDRFSAERTGGSVSTLTIQRTQQEDSAVYLCASSQLLVDEQYFGPGTRLTVT.

This clonotype showed up just a few times. The chain combines TRBV28 with TRBJ2-7; D tentatively reads TRBD1 or TRBD2 (8 bases each). Trimming stripped 5 bases from V and 2 bases from J, with 25 bases between. This CDR3 is 18 amino acids long. Germline V gene sequence: CDR1 MDHEN, CDR2 SYDVKM. CDR3 residues: CASSLPGGWGLGPYEQYF. The CDR3 DNA sequence: TGTGCCAGCAGTCTGCCAGGGGGCTGGGGACTAGGGCCCTACGAGCAGTACTTC.

The sample holds a few counts of this clonotype. J is TRBJ2-6 and V is TRBV7-2; D gene uncertain. Germline V gene lookup returns CDR1 SGHTA and CDR2 FQGNSA. V was cut by 5 bases and J by 0 bases, with 8 bases left in between. The CDR3 is made up of 15 amino acids. CDR3 sequence reads: CASSASASGANVLTF. For the CDR3, the DNA is TGTGCCAGCAGCGCATCCGCCTCTGGGGCCAACGTCCTGACTTTC.

This clonotype was observed a handful of times. This chain links TRBV20-1 with TRBJ2-7; 11 nucleotides align to TRBD2. This CDR3 has 14 amino acids. The V segment lost 6 bases and the J segment 3 bases; nucleotides outside the gene matches: 7. The germline gives CDR1 DFQATT, CDR2 SNEGSKA (reference sequence). The CDR3 DNA follows: TGCAGTGCCATTCGACTAGCGGGAATCTACGAGCAGTACTTC. It yields the protein CSAIRLAGIYEQYF.

This clonotype was observed a few times. The V call is TRBV20-1, the J call TRBJ1-2, with a possible D match to TRBD1 (5 bases). The CDR3 sequence is 13 residues long. V lost 6 bases and J lost 1, with 12 bases in between. Germline V gives CDR1 DFQATT, CDR2 SNEGSKA (reference sequence). This CDR3 reads CSAAPGGNYGYTF. CDR3 nucleotides: TGCAGTGCCGCCCCCGGGGGTAACTATGGCTACACCTTC.

The gene calls are TRBV6-1 and TRBJ1-2; TRBD1 aligns across 7 bases. Losses at the gene ends were 6 bases for V and 7 bases for J; bases not matched to a gene: 8. Germline lookup yields CDR1 MNHNS and CDR2 SASEGT. CDR3 size: 13 residues. This CDR3 is CASRPGGSAGYTF. The CDR3 DNA reads as TGTGCCAGCAGGCCAGGGGGGAGTGCTGGCTACACCTTC.

This chain uses TRBV24-1 with TRBJ1-4; D gene ambiguous. The ends were cut back, 0 bases at V and 6 bases at J, with 4 bases in the middle. This CDR3 is 13 amino acids long. Germline V gene lookup returns CDR1 KGHDR and CDR2 SFDVKD. The CDR3 DNA follows: TGTGCCACCAGTGATTTGGGTGATGAAAAACTGTTTTTT. The encoded protein is CATSDLGDEKLFF.

This clonotype has more than one count but fewer than ten. The rearrangement links TRBV10-3 to TRBJ2-5; D is perhaps TRBD1 (6 bases). V lost 0 bases and J lost 3, with 8 bases in between. The CDR3 covers 14 residues. Germline V gene lookup returns CDR1 ENHRY and CDR2 SYGVKD. CDR3 protein: CAISESRGKETQYF. The DNA of the CDR3 is TGTGCCATCAGTGAGTCGAGGGGGAAAGAGACCCAGTACTTC.

This chain links TRBV20-1 with TRBJ2-2, with TRBD1 matching 7 bases. J was trimmed by 2 bases and V by 6 bases; bases with no gene match: 6. This CDR3 contains 14 residues. CDR1 DFQATT and CDR2 SNEGSKA come from the germline V gene (reference sequence). The DNA for the CDR3 is TGCAGTGCCACCTACAGGGGTAACACCGGGGAGCTGTTTTTT. Translating gives CSATYRGNTGELFF.

V usage is TRBV10-2 and J usage is TRBJ2-1; D might be TRBD2 (7 bases). Per the germline V gene, CDR1 is WSHSY and CDR2 is SAAADI. This CDR3 has 15 residues. The V end lost 6 bases, the J end lost 3 bases, and 15 bases lay between the germline ends. CDR3 in DNA: TGCGCCAGCAGGGGAGGGGGGGAGGTCTACAATGAGCAGTTCTTC. Translated: CASRGGGEVYNEQFF.

This clonotype was counted a few times. This sequence joins TRBV20-1 and TRBJ1-1; TRBD1 agrees at 7 bases. This CDR3 is 13 amino acids long. The V gene end was trimmed by 4 bases and the J gene end by 1 base; junction bases not matched to a gene: 3. Germline CDR1 and CDR2: DFQATT and SNEGSKA (reference sequence). The CDR3 bases are TGCAGTGCTACCGGGACAGCGAACACTGAAGCTTTCTTT. It encodes CSATGTANTEAFF.

The chain links TRBV5-1 to TRBJ2-3, with D possibly matching TRBD2 (6 bases). Germline loops: CDR1 SGHRS, CDR2 YFSETQ. The CDR3 runs 16 residues. Trimming removed 1 base at V and 2 bases at J, with 14 bases between. CDR3 amino acids: CASSLSASANTDTQYF. Here the CDR3 DNA reads TGCGCCAGCAGCTTGTCGGCTAGCGCGAACACAGATACGCAGTATTTT.

There are a few counts of this clonotype. This chain uses TRBV10-1 with TRBJ2-3, with D unclear. Deletions cut 5 bases from V and 0 bases from J, with 6 bases between. CDR1 and CDR2 (germline): WNHNN, SYGVQD (reference sequence). The CDR3 sequence is 13 residues long. The CDR3 reads CASSRPSTDTQYF. The CDR3 bases are TGCGCCAGCAGTCGGCCTAGCACAGATACGCAGTATTTT.

This clonotype was picked up a small number of times. CDR3: CASSFFRGPLGYTF. The CDR3 nucleotides read TGTGCCAGCAGTTTCTTTAGGGGCCCGCTTGGCTACACCTTC. This sequence joins TRBV6-5 and TRBJ1-2; maybe TRBD1 (5 bases). Germline V gene lookup returns CDR1 MNHEY and CDR2 SVGAGI. Deletions cut 4 bases from V and 7 bases from J, with 16 bases between. This CDR3 region has 14 residues.

V usage is TRBV7-2 and J usage is TRBJ2-2; the D gene is possibly TRBD2 (6 bases). This CDR3 region has 16 residues. Trimming cost V 2 bases and J 5 bases, with 15 bases left between them. The V gene's germline CDR1 is SGHTA and CDR2 FQGNSA. This CDR3 is CASSLRFGDSTGELFF. For the CDR3, the DNA is TGTGCCAGCAGCTTAAGGTTCGGGGACTCGACCGGGGAGCTGTTTTTT.

The chain uses TRBV20-1 and TRBJ2-5; 8 bases fit TRBD2. CDR1 and CDR2 (germline): DFQATT, SNEGSKA (reference sequence). J was trimmed by 1 base and V by 5 bases; bases with no gene match: 3. The CDR3 has 13 amino acids. CDR3 amino acids: CSADTSGQETQYF. The CDR3, as DNA: TGCAGTGCTGACACTAGCGGCCAAGAGACCCAGTACTTC.

This clonotype was observed a single time. The rearrangement uses TRBV6-1 and TRBJ1-5; 7 positions agree with TRBD1. The CDR3 covers 15 residues. V trimming: 11 bases; J trimming: 3 bases; junction bases outside the gene matches: 13. CDR1 and CDR2 from the germline V gene are MNHNS and SASEGT. CDR3 loop: CAGKNTDRVNQPQHF. The CDR3 DNA sequence: TGTGCCGGCAAGAATACCGACAGGGTCAATCAGCCCCAGCATTTT.

In its sample, this clonotype was seen a few times. This chain connects TRBV7-8 to TRBJ2-6; the D gene is possibly TRBD1 (5 bases). The V end was cut by 5 bases, the J end by 5 bases, with 16 bases between. The CDR3 length is 16 residues. Germline loops: CDR1 SGHVS, CDR2 FQNEAQ. The CDR3 sequence is CASSGTQGRWANVLTF. In DNA, the CDR3 is TGTGCCAGCAGCGGAACCCAGGGTAGATGGGCCAACGTCCTGACTTTC.

V usage is TRBV6-2 or TRBV6-3 and J usage is TRBJ2-5, with D tentatively TRBD2 (6 bases). CDR1 is MNHEY, CDR2 SVGEGT, per germline. V was shortened by 3 bases and J by 5 bases, with 16 bases between the two germline ends. This CDR3 comprises 15 residues. The CDR3 loop is CASSYGLNGRETQYF. In DNA, the CDR3 is TGTGCCAGCAGTTATGGACTAAATGGGAGGGAGACCCAGTACTTC.

This clonotype was seen just once. The chain has TRBV18 and TRBJ2-3; 8 bases align to TRBD2. From germline, CDR1 is KGHSH and CDR2 LQKENI. This CDR3 contains 14 residues. V dropped 4 bases and J dropped 2; count of bases not matched to a gene: 2. In nucleotides, the CDR3 is TGTGCCAGCTCACAACTAGCGGACACAGATACGCAGTATTTT. It specifies CASSQLADTDTQYF.

The sample holds a few counts of this clonotype. V usage is TRBV29-1 and J usage is TRBJ2-5, with D perhaps matching TRBD1 or TRBD2 (7 bases each). The germline CDR1 and CDR2 sequences are SQVTM and ANQGSEA. V lost 3 bases, J lost 5 bases, and 22 bases lay in between. This CDR3 is 16 amino acids long. CDR3 bases: TGCAGCGTTGAGTCGGTGGGAGGGGGCGCCGGGGAGACCCAGTACTTC. Translating it yields CSVESVGGGAGETQYF. The full variable domain, its missing parts supplied by reference TRBV29-1 and TRBJ2-5, is SAVISQKPSRDICQRGTSLTIQCQVDSQVTMMFWYRQQPGQSLTLIATANQGSEATYESGFVIDKFPISRPNLTFSTLTVSNMSPEDSSIYLCSVESVGGGAGETQYFGPGTRLLVL.